The T cell receptor beta chain described here comes from a study of blood T cell repertoires in COVID-19. The overall study: COVID-19 samples, acute and convalescent, were from the United States, Italy and Spain. PBMCs, B-cell-depleted T cells, or T cells were the source of the cDNA or gDNA that made up the material.

Some clones are missing from TCRdb's copy, which holds only in-frame ones; the method was immunoSEQ multiplex PCR. Among some 190,000 clones listed, about 77% were seen once. V was clipped by 10 bases and J by 6 bases, with 13 bases between them. The CDR3 runs to 12 residues. Germline V lookup: CDR1 MDHEN, CDR2 SYDVKM. Each participant's cohort was designated according to participant-reported clinical history. The chain uses TRBV28 and TRBJ2-1; weak D call: TRBD1 (6 bases). The sequencing sample was made of PBMCs or T cells enriched from blood (not recorded which). The source is a woman aged 50 to 65 with acute COVID-19. In DNA form, the CDR3 reads TGTGCCACCCGTTTACAGGGCAATGAGCAGTTCTTC. Encoded protein: CATRLQGNEQFF.